The source of this T cell receptor (beta chain) is a study of monozygotic twins with inflammatory bowel disease. With the 5' RACE reads reprocessed, TCRdb shows one record per CDR3 protein and no DNA. This sample's clone table lists 350,000 to 500,000 distinct CDR3 sequences. Germline V gives CDR1 SNHLY, CDR2 FYNNEI. The CDR3 consists of 15 residues. The chain recombines TRBV2 with TRBJ2-3; no DNA is available, so the TRBD2 call from TCRdb remains unchecked. The sequencing input was blood. This TCR came from a human donor with ulcerative colitis or Crohn's disease, or a healthy co-twin of an affected twin (not recorded which). CDR3 sequence reads: CASSEGLAVTDTQYF. Together with reference TRBV2 and TRBJ2-3, the CDR3 gives the full variable domain: EPEVTQTPSHQVTQMGQEVILRCVPISNHLYFYWYRQILGQKVEFLVSFYNNEISEKSEIFDDQFSVERPDGSNFTLKIRSTKLEDSAMYFCASSEGLAVTDTQYFGPGTRLTVL.